This T cell receptor (beta chain) was identified in a study of cytomegalovirus exposure and HLA in healthy donors. Primers: 60 Vbeta forward and 13 Jbeta reverse. Generated by immunoSEQ multiplex PCR, the TCRdb table keeps only in-frame clones and is missing some. The sample lists 95,000 to 150,000 clones, 75% to 90% occurring once. In nominal health when sampled, donors likely had unrecorded immune exposures nonetheless. V shed 0 bases, J shed 2 bases, and the junction held 2 bases outside the gene matches. The germline V gene has CDR1 SGHRS and CDR2 YFSETQ. The CDR3 runs to 16 residues. The TCR sequence derives from a man aged 30-40 years in good health and CMV-seronegative. This sequence joins TRBV5-1 and TRBJ2-6, with 7 bases aligning to TRBD1. The sequenced material came from PBMCs. CDR3 in amino acids: CASSLDTGAGANVLTF. The CDR3 nucleotides are TGCGCCAGCAGCTTGGATACAGGGGCTGGGGCCAACGTCCTGACTTTC.